This TCR beta chain was obtained from a study of T cell repertoires in cytomegalovirus infection. About the study: Indications of both CMV infection and matching HLA type were provided by public TCR beta signatures. Study-level findings and limits: Summed frequency of public TCR beta families distinguished CMV carriers with the relevant HLA.

TCRdb analysed the reads with MiXCR anew, one entry per CDR3 protein. The repertoire holds 550,000 to 700,000 distinct CDR3 sequences, with around 40% as singletons. Germline V gene data show CDR1 as SNHLY and CDR2 as FYNNEI. This CDR3 region has 14 residues. The V gene lost 2 bases and the J gene lost 1 base, with 9 bases spanning the gap. In regard to this clonotype: What it recognizes is unknown.

V and J are TRBV2 and TRBJ2-7; unclear D gene. The sequence came from a human donor in good health (CMV status not recorded). Some clones in this sample may be carry-over from other donors' samples. The specimen was cultured PBMCs, collected from culture after CMV antigen stimulation. The CDR3 region is CASSELLGSYEQYF. CDR3 DNA sequence: TGTGCCAGCAGTGAATTATTGGGATCCTACGAGCAGTACTTC.